Given below is one T cell receptor (beta chain) in context. Which antigen it targets is not known. Base quality data are lacking; no much larger clone is found one base away. The sample comes from a study of cytomegalovirus exposure and HLA in healthy donors (TCRdb year 2017). Concerning the study at large: According to a later analysis, the 110 or so validation repertoires were produced on the same platform as the approximately 600 repertoires of the first cohort. To predict cytomegalovirus infection status, the study combined high-throughput TCR immunosequencing, statistical association of individual TCRs with disease status, and machine learning. The study aimed to test whether cataloging public T cell receptors could reveal signatures of past pathogen exposure. A separate validation cohort of approximately 130 different subjects was used in addition to the roughly 700-subject first cohort. The paper's findings and limits, for the study overall: While some public TCRs were present in many individuals, most TCR sequences turned up only very rarely across donors. The classifier was reported to diagnose cytomegalovirus status with high specificity and sensitivity in both the original and validation cohorts. In vitro tests confirmed that a few of the cytomegalovirus-associated TCR beta chains recognize cytomegalovirus antigens. The study gave a list of some 150 TCR beta chains associated with cytomegalovirus. A later analysis lacked HLA typing for the validation cohort, so it scored co-occurrence in that cohort across all 120 repertoires. Of the cluster scores, roughly 95% were above 0 in a later analysis, which found that TCRs clustered in the first cohort also tended to co-occur in the approximately 120 validation repertoires. The authors suggested that the approach could potentially be extended to other disease states and immunological phenotypes.

The CDR3, from cysteine to phenylalanine, totals 14 residues. Only the CDR3 DNA is retained, 42 bases long and in frame from the first base. Trimming takes 7 bases off V and 8 bases off J; junction bases not matched to a gene: 10. The germline V gene yields MNHEY for CDR1 and SVGAGI for CDR2. Libraries were prepared through the immunoSEQ multiplex PCR assay. In the source study's methods: A statistical classification framework was built to diagnose cytomegalovirus status from the catalog of TCR beta chain sequences. Sourced from immuneACCESS, this table was stored by TCRdb with only in-frame sequences that have V and J called. A share of the clones is absent; for the studies checked, an unresolved V gene accounts for under half, and the remainder has no known explanation. The D gene and trimming were derived from the DNA, and the V and J assignments and clone size from that table. The sample profile shows fewer than 150,000 clones; about 84% of them were found once. The top ten clones comprise approximately 4.9% of the sample.

Donors formed part of the validation cohort, which comprised some 120 subjects and was distinct from the first cohort of 550 to 850 subjects. The origin of this receptor is a man aged 18 to 35 in good health and CMV-seronegative. Recombination joined TRBV6-5 with TRBJ1-4, with 7 bases matching TRBD1. Material for sequencing was PBMCs. The DNA sequence follows: TGTGCCAGCAAAAACAGGGGACGAGGCGAAAAACTGTTTTTT. Its translation is CASKNRGRGEKLFF.